Listed here are 26 T cell receptor beta chains from one sample, sequenced in a study of blood T cell repertoires in COVID-19 (dated by TCRdb to the early 2020s). The method was the immunoSEQ multiplex PCR assay. TCRdb re-hosts the immuneACCESS table, in-frame sequences only. Its copies lack some clones; in the studies checked, an unresolved V gene accounts for under half of them, and the cause for the rest is not known. The sample profile shows about 210,000 clones; 92% of them were found once. The ten largest clones add up to roughly 1.2% of the sample. Sequencing was carried out using peripheral blood. All receptors derive from a man aged 30 to 45 with acute or convalescent COVID-19.

The gene calls are TRBV2 and TRBJ2-7; D ambiguous. V lost 0 bases to trimming and J lost 0 bases, with 9 bases between them. The CDR3 has 15 residues. Looked up from germline, CDR1 is SNHLY and CDR2 is FYNNEI. For the CDR3, the DNA is TGTGCCAGCAGTGAAGCGTTACTGAGCTCCTACGAGCAGTACTTC. Translation: CASSEALLSSYEQYF.

V gene TRBV5-4 combines with J gene TRBJ2-7; 13 nucleotides match TRBD2. Germline V gene sequence: CDR1 SGHNT, CDR2 YYREEE (reference sequence). V dropped 4 bases and J dropped 1; count of bases not matched to a gene: 8. CDR3 length equals 17 residues. DNA of the CDR3: TGTGCCAGCAGCCCTGGACTAGCGGGGGCGACGTCCTACGAGCAGTACTTC. Translating gives CASSPGLAGATSYEQYF.

The chain is built from TRBV10-2 and TRBJ1-2; D may be TRBD1 (5 bases). This CDR3 region has 15 residues. Germline V lookup: CDR1 WSHSY, CDR2 SAAADI. The V end lost 2 bases, the J end lost 5 bases, and 15 bases lay between the germline ends. DNA of the CDR3: TGCGCCAGCAGTGAGGGGGGGGGAAGTTGGTATGGCTACACCTTC. Translating it yields CASSEGGGSWYGYTF.

The chain is built from TRBV29-1 and TRBJ1-3; 9 nucleotides match TRBD1. CDR1 is SQVTM and CDR2 is ANQGSEA in the germline V gene. J lost 8 bases, V lost 6 bases, and 8 bases had no gene match. The CDR3 loop spans 13 amino acids. CDR3 coding DNA: TGCAGCGTCGGGACAGGGTACCCGGACACCATATATTTT. As protein: CSVGTGYPDTIYF.

The V call is TRBV5-4, the J call TRBJ2-6; D is ambiguous. Per germline, CDR1 SGHNT and CDR2 YYREEE (reference sequence). Trimming cost V 2 bases and J 0 bases, with 12 bases left between them. CDR3 length: 17 residues. CDR3 in amino acids: CASSFLTMSSGANVLTF. DNA of the CDR3: TGTGCCAGCAGCTTTCTGACAATGAGCTCTGGGGCCAACGTCCTGACTTTC.

The chain joins TRBV5-1 to TRBJ1-1, with 10 nucleotides matching TRBD1. Per the germline V gene, CDR1 is SGHRS and CDR2 is YFSETQ. This CDR3 contains 14 residues. V lost 4 bases and J lost 8; bases outside the gene matches: 8. The CDR3 loop is CASSPGTGVSEAFF. As DNA, the CDR3 is TGCGCCAGCAGCCCCGGGACAGGGGTTTCCGAAGCTTTCTTT. The full variable domain, completed using reference TRBV5-1 and TRBJ1-1, is KAGVTQTPRYLIKTRGQQVTLSCSPISGHRSVSWYQQTPGQGLQFLFEYFSETQRNKGNFPGRFSGRQFSNSRSEMNVSTLELGDSALYLCASSPGTGVSEAFFGQGTRLTVV.

This clone is a singleton in its sample. One end of the junction does not line up with germline, which may come from a read error. The J gene is TRBJ2-2, the V gene TRBV7-7, with D perhaps matching TRBD1 (6 bases). Germline CDR1 is SSHAT and CDR2 is FNYEAQ (reference sequence). The CDR3 has 16 amino acids. The CDR3 protein is CASSPGAGANTGELFF. The CDR3, as DNA: TGTGCTAGCAGCCCAGGGGCTGGGGCGAACACCGGGGAGCTGTTTTTT.

The J gene is TRBJ1-5, the V gene TRBV7-3, with unresolved D. The V gene lost 5 bases and the J gene lost 5 bases, with 4 bases spanning the gap. CDR3 length: 11 residues. Germline CDR1 SGHTA, CDR2 FQGTGA. The CDR3 protein is CASSHYQPQHF. The DNA of the CDR3 is TGTGCCAGCAGCCATTATCAGCCCCAGCATTTT. Variable domain in full (rest from reference TRBV7-3 and TRBJ1-5): GAGVSQTPSNKVTEKGKYVELRCDPISGHTALYWYRQSLGQGPEFLIYFQGTGAADDSGLPNDRFFAVRPEGSVSTLKIQRTERGDSAVYLCASSHYQPQHFGDGTRLSIL.

The CDR3 DNA reads as TGTGCCAGCAGTTTCTGGCGGGGGGGCCAAGAGACCCAGTACTTC. Protein product: CASSFWRGGQETQYF. The J gene is TRBJ2-5, the V gene TRBV28, with 9 positions matching TRBD2. Trimming took 3 bases from V and 1 from J; bases not matched to a gene: 3. The CDR3 is made up of 15 amino acids. From germline, CDR1 is MDHEN and CDR2 SYDVKM.

The rearrangement uses TRBV5-4 and TRBJ1-6; D is undetermined. The ends were cut back, 3 bases at V and 3 bases at J, with 19 bases in the middle. This CDR3 is built from 18 residues. In germline, CDR1 is SGHNT, CDR2 YYREEE (reference sequence). Here the CDR3 reads CASSSGPGTLDYNSPLHF. CDR3 in DNA: TGTGCCAGCAGCTCCGGCCCGGGTACCTTGGACTATAATTCACCCCTCCACTTT.

The V and J genes are TRBV30 and TRBJ1-4, with D uncertain. This CDR3 contains 14 residues. V was cut by 2 bases and J by 5 bases, with 12 bases left in between. Germline V lookup: CDR1 GTSNPN, CDR2 SVGIG (reference sequence). CDR3 region: CAWSIKPRNEKLFF. The CDR3 region has the DNA TGTGCCTGGAGTATAAAGCCTCGAAATGAAAAACTGTTTTTT. The full variable domain, with the rest looked up from reference TRBV30 and TRBJ1-4, is SQTIHQWPATLVQPVGSPLSLECTVEGTSNPNLYWYRQAAGRGLQLLFYSVGIGQISSEVPQNLSASRPQDRQFILSSKKLLLSDSGFYLCAWSIKPRNEKLFFGSGTQLSVL.

This chain connects TRBV28 to TRBJ2-3; 7 nucleotides align to TRBD2. J lost 4 bases, V lost 7 bases, and 5 bases had no gene match. This CDR3 has 13 residues. CDR1 MDHEN and CDR2 SYDVKM come from the germline V gene. The CDR3 DNA reads as TGTGCCAGCATGCGGGGGAACTCAGATACGCAGTATTTT. Protein product: CASMRGNSDTQYF.

The chain links TRBV30 to TRBJ1-4; D gene unclear. CDR1 and CDR2 from the germline V gene are GTSNPN and SVGIG (reference sequence). The ends were cut back, 4 bases at V and 4 bases at J, with 10 bases in the middle. There are 13 residues in the CDR3. CDR3 sequence reads: CAWKARGNEKLFF. CDR3 DNA: TGTGCCTGGAAAGCCAGAGGTAATGAAAAACTGTTTTTT.

The chain uses TRBV30 and TRBJ1-2; TRBD1 aligns across 7 bases. The germline CDR1 and CDR2 sequences are GTSNPN and SVGIG (reference sequence). V dropped 2 bases and J dropped 5; count of bases not matched to a gene: 5. There are 13 residues in the CDR3. The CDR3 bases are TGTGCCTGGAGTCCCCCGGGACAGTATGGCTACACCTTC. Its protein product is CAWSPPGQYGYTF.

This rearrangement joins TRBV27 to TRBJ2-3; 7 bases agree with TRBD1. This CDR3 has 16 amino acids. V trimming: 3 bases; J trimming: 0 bases; junction bases outside the gene matches: 6. The germline V gene has CDR1 MNHEY and CDR2 SMNVEV (reference sequence). CDR3 DNA sequence: TGTGCCAGCAGTTTCGCCGGGGACAGTAGCACAGATACGCAGTATTTT. It encodes CASSFAGDSSTDTQYF.

The chain joins TRBV29-1 to TRBJ1-2; 8 bases align to TRBD1. The V and J ends lost 3 bases and 2 bases, in that order; junction bases with no gene match: 14. The CDR3 extends over 17 amino acids. Looked up from germline, CDR1 is SQVTM and CDR2 is ANQGSEA. In DNA form, the CDR3 reads TGCAGCGTTGAGGGACACCAAACAGGGGGTTGGAACTATGGCTACACCTTC. This sequence encodes CSVEGHQTGGWNYGYTF.

The chain carries TRBV7-9 and TRBJ1-5; perhaps TRBD1 as D (5 bases). This CDR3 is 15 amino acids long. V lost 5 bases and J 3 bases, leaving 14 bases between the germline ends. Germline V gene lookup returns CDR1 SEHNR and CDR2 FQNEAQ (reference sequence). CDR3 residues: CASSQGSGHNQPQHF. The CDR3 nucleotides are TGTGCCAGCAGCCAAGGGTCAGGACACAATCAGCCCCAGCATTTT.

The chain is built from TRBV27 and TRBJ2-2; TRBD2 matches 9 bases. This CDR3 is built from 16 residues. Germline V gene data show CDR1 as MNHEY and CDR2 as SMNVEV (reference sequence). Trimming at V came to 8 bases and at J to 6 bases, leaving 13 bases not matched to a gene. The DNA for the CDR3 is TGTGCCAGCGGCCTACTTCTGCGGGGGGGCCCCGGGGAGCTGTTTTTT. Its protein is CASGLLLRGGPGELFF.

V gene TRBV18 combines with J gene TRBJ1-1; D perhaps matches TRBD1 (5 bases). Looked up from germline, CDR1 is KGHSH and CDR2 is LQKENI. The CDR3 has 16 residues. Trimming removed 4 bases at V and 0 bases at J, with 15 bases between. CDR3 DNA sequence: TGTGCCAGCTCACATCGCCCGGGACTCATGAACACTGAAGCTTTCTTT. This translates into CASSHRPGLMNTEAFF. Combining the CDR3 with reference TRBV18 and TRBJ1-1 gives the whole variable domain NAGVMQNPRHLVRRRGQEARLRCSPMKGHSHVYWYRQLPEEGLKFMVYLQKENIIDESGMPKERFSAEFPKEGPSILRIQQVVRGDSAAYFCASSHRPGLMNTEAFFGQGTRLTVV.

V gene TRBV30 combines with J gene TRBJ1-2; the match to TRBD1 covers 9 bases. The trim removed 5 bases at V and 4 bases at J, leaving 5 bases unmatched. The germline V gene encodes CDR1 GTSNPN and CDR2 SVGIG (reference sequence). This CDR3 contains 13 residues. CDR3 DNA sequence: TGTGCCTGGGATCCGGGACAGGGCTATGGCTACACCTTC. Its translation is CAWDPGQGYGYTF.

The chain uses TRBV3-1 (or the pseudogene TRBV3-2) and TRBJ2-3; possibly TRBD2 for D (6 bases). Germline assignment: CDR1 LGHDT and CDR2 YNNKEL (reference sequence). The CDR3 has 15 residues. Trimming removed 6 bases from V and 5 bases from J, with 18 bases in between. The CDR3 nucleotides are TGTGCCAGCAGAAAGGCCGGGACTCGAGAAGATACGCAGTATTTT. The encoded protein is CASRKAGTREDTQYF.

The V gene is TRBV30, the J gene TRBJ1-1; TRBD1 agrees at 9 bases. The CDR3 covers 14 residues. Germline CDR1 is GTSNPN and CDR2 is SVGIG (reference sequence). V trimming: 0 bases; J trimming: 5 bases; junction bases outside the gene matches: 4. The CDR3 spells CAWSVGTGLTEAFF. In nucleotides, the CDR3 is TGTGCCTGGAGTGTTGGGACAGGGTTGACTGAAGCTTTCTTT.

The CDR3 sequence is CASSPRDRARNEQFF. Here the CDR3 DNA reads TGTGCCAGCAGCCCCCGGGACAGGGCGAGGAATGAGCAGTTCTTC. The chain combines TRBV3-1 (or the pseudogene TRBV3-2) with TRBJ2-1; 9 bases are a match to TRBD1. In germline, CDR1 is LGHDT, CDR2 YNNKEL (reference sequence). Losses at the gene ends were 4 bases for V and 7 bases for J; bases not matched to a gene: 8. The CDR3 length is 15 residues.

This clone was picked up a small number of times. V and J are TRBV29-1 and TRBJ1-1; TRBD1 might be the D (6 bases). Trimming shortened V by 1 base and J by 7 bases, and 13 bases separated the two germline ends. The CDR3 consists of 13 residues. Germline V CDR1 and CDR2: SQVTM, ANQGSEA. CDR3 DNA sequence: TGCAGCGTTGAAGCGAACCGAGGGGGTGAAGCTTTCTTT. It codes for CSVEANRGGEAFF.

The chain recombines TRBV4-2 with TRBJ2-4; the match to TRBD1 covers 7 bases. Germline CDR1 reads LGHNA; CDR2 reads YNFKEQ. The CDR3 is made up of 16 amino acids. The J segment lost 2 bases and the V segment lost 1 base, leaving 5 bases of the junction unmatched. CDR3 bases: TGTGCCAGCAGCCAAGGAGGGGGCCTTACCAAAAACATTCAGTACTTC. This translates into CASSQGGGLTKNIQYF.

This chain uses TRBV27 with TRBJ2-5, with TRBD2 identical over 8 bases. This CDR3 contains 15 residues. Germline CDR1 is MNHEY and CDR2 is SMNVEV (reference sequence). The trim removed 4 bases at V and 3 bases at J, leaving 7 bases unmatched. The CDR3 here is CASSSTGAGEETQYF. CDR3 coding DNA: TGTGCCAGCAGTTCTACCGGAGCGGGGGAAGAGACCCAGTACTTC.